The T cell receptor beta chain under discussion was sequenced for a study of human T cells and chemical hapten exposure. The V and J ends lost 7 bases and 7 bases, in that order; junction bases with no gene match: 15. The CDR3 length is 15 residues. Per germline, CDR1 MNHEY and CDR2 SVGAGI. The time point was: patch test 2, 6 weeks after DPC sensitization. Specified treatment: therapeutic diphenylcyclopropenone sensitization with weekly scalp DPC. One entry per CDR3 protein, called by TCRdb with MiXCR from the RACE reads. The repertoire holds approximately 95,000 distinct CDR3 sequences, with 10% to 12% as singletons.

This TCR derives from a woman between 40 and 50 years old with alopecia areata. Some clones in this sample may be carry-over from other donors' samples. The starting material was whole blood, obtained in connection with sensitization to the hapten diphenylcyclopropenone (DPC). The rearrangement joins TRBV6-5 to TRBJ1-2; 7 bases are shared with TRBD1. CDR3 sequence (DNA): TGTGCCAGCACCCCCGGAAGGGGCAGGGGGATTGGCTACACCTTC. Translation: CASTPGRGRGIGYTF.